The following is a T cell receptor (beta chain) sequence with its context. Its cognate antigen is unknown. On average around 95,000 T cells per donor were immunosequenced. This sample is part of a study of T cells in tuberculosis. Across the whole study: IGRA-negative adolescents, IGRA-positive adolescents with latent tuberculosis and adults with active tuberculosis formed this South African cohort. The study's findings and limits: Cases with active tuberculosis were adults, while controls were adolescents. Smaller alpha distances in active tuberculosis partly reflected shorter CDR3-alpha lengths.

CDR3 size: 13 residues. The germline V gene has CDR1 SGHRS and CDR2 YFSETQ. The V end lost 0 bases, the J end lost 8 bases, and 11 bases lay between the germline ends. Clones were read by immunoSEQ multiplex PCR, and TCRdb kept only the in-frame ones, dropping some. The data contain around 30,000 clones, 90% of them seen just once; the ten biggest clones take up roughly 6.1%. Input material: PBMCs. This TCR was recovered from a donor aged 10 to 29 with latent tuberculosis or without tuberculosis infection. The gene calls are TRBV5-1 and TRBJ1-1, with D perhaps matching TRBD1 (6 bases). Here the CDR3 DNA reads TGCGCCAGCAGCTTGGCAATCGGGACAGAAGCTTTCTTT. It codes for CASSLAIGTEAFF.